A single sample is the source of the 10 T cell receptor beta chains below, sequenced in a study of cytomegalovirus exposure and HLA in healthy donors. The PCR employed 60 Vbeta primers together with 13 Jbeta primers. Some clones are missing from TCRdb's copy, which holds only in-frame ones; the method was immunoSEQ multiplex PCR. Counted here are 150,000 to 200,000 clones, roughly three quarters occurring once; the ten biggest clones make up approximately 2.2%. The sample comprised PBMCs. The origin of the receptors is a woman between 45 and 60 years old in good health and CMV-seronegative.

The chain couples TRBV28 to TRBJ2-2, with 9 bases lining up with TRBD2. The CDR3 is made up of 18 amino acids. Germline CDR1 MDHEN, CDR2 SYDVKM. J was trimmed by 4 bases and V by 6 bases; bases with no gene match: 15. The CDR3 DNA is TGTGCCAGCAGCCCCAGGGGAGCGGGGGGACCAAGCACCGGGGAGCTGTTTTTT. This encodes CASSPRGAGGPSTGELFF. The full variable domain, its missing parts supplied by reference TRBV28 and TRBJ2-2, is DVKVTQSSRYLVKRTGEKVFLECVQDMDHENMFWYRQDPGLGLRLIYFSYDVKMKEKGDIPEGYSVSREKKERFSLILESASTNQTSMYLCASSPRGAGGPSTGELFFGEGSRLTVL.

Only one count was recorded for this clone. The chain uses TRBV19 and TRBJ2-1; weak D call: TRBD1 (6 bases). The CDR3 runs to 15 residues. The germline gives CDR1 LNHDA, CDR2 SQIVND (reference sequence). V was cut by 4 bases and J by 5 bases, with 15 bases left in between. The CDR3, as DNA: TGTGCCAGTAGTACTACAGGGCGCTGGGACAATGAGCAGTTCTTC. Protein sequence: CASSTTGRWDNEQFF.

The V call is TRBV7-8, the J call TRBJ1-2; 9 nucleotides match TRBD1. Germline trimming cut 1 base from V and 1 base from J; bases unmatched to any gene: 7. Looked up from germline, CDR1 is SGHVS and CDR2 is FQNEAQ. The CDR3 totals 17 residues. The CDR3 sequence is CASSLVLGTGSNYGYTF. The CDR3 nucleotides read TGTGCCAGCAGCTTAGTTCTCGGGACAGGGAGTAACTATGGCTACACCTTC.

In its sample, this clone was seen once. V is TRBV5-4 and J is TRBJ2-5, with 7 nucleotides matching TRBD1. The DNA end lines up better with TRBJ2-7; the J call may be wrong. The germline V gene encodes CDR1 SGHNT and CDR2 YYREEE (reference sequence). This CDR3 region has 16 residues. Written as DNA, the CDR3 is TGTGCCAGCAGCTTGGGGGGGCCGGGACAGCTCTACGAGCAGTACTTC. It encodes CASSLGGPGQLYEQYF.

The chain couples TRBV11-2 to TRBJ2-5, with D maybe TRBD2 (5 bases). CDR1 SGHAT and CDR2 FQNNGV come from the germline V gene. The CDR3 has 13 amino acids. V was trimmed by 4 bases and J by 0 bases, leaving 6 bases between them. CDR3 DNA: TGTGCCAGCAGCTCGGGATACCAAGAGACCCAGTACTTC. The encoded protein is CASSSGYQETQYF. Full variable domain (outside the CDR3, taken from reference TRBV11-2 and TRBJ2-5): EAGVAQSPRYKIIEKRQSVAFWCNPISGHATLYWYQQILGQGPKLLIQFQNNGVVDDSQLPKDRFSAERLKGVDSTLKIQPAKLEDSAVYLCASSSGYQETQYFGPGTRLLVL.

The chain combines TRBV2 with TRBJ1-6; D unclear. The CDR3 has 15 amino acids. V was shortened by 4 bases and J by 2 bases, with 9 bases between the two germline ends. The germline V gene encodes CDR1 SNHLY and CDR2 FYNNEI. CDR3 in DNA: TGTGCCAGCAGTGGACTTAACACCTATAATTCACCCCTCCACTTT. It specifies CASSGLNTYNSPLHF.

Written as DNA, the CDR3 is TGTGCCAGCAGCCAAGTCAGACTCATGAACACTGAAGCTTTCTTT. This encodes CASSQVRLMNTEAFF. The chain couples TRBV14 to TRBJ1-1; D is unresolved. Trimming left V 1 base short and J 0 bases short, with 9 bases between. This CDR3 is built from 15 residues. Germline V gene lookup returns CDR1 SGHDN and CDR2 FVKESK.

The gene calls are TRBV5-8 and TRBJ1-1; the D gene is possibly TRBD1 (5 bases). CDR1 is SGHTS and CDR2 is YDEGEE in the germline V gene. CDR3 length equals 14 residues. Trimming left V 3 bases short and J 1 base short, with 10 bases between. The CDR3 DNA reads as TGTGCCAGCAGCTGGGACTTTCAGAACACTGAAGCTTTCTTT. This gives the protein CASSWDFQNTEAFF.

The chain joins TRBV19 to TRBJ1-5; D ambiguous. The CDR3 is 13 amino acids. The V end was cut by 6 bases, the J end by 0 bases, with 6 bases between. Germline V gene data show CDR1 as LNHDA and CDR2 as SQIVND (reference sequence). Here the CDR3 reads CASSPTSNQPQHF. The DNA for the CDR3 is TGTGCCAGTAGCCCTACTAGCAATCAGCCCCAGCATTTT.

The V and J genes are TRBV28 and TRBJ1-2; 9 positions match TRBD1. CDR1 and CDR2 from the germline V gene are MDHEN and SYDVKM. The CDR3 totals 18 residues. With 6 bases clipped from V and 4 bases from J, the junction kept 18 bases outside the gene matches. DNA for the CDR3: TGTGCCAGCAGCATCCCCCTTTTTTCGGGACAGGGCTTCTATGGCTACACCTTC. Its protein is CASSIPLFSGQGFYGYTF.